This T cell receptor (beta chain) was sequenced for a study of beta chain features in type 1 diabetes. Regarding this clone: What it recognizes is unknown.

Reverse transcribing all isolated RNA meant expressed TCRB transcripts were sequenced. Deep immunoSEQ sequencing covered naive, central memory and regulatory T cell samples. Data came from immunoSEQ multiplex PCR; TCRdb stores just in-frame clones and leaves some out. The sample includes 630,000 or so clones, roughly an eighth of them seen just once. Overall study results and limits: Researchers report that Type 1 diabetes patients had moderately but significantly shorter TCRB CDR3s across all four CD4+ subsets.

The CDR3 length is 19 residues. After removal of 5 bases from V and 3 bases from J, the junction contained 16 bases not matched to a gene. The germline V gene has CDR1 SEHNR and CDR2 FQNEAQ (reference sequence). The origin of this receptor is a man younger than 35 with type 1 diabetes. Specimen: naive CD4+ T cells from blood. The chain has TRBV7-9 and TRBJ2-1; 10 bases line up with TRBD2. The CDR3 DNA reads as TGTGCCAGCAGCCTTATCGCGTCCCTAGCGGGAGAGAGCTACAATGAGCAGTTCTTC. Amino acids: CASSLIASLAGESYNEQFF.